The sample holds one count of the clone carrying this T cell receptor beta chain. Its antigen is as yet unknown. No conserved phenylalanine or tryptophan is present at the end of the CDR3, so a read error is the likely explanation. The DNA is omitted, as the CDR3 cannot be located on it reliably, and the CDR3 follows TCRdb's listing. These data come from a study of Graves' ophthalmopathy and Graves' hyperthyroidism. Findings of the study overall: Blood repertoires reportedly contained most expanded thyroid clonotypes above 0.001 frequency. A model built from 13 signatures distinguished ophthalmopathy from stable hyperthyroidism with 85% to 90% sensitivity and around 81% specificity. Its predictions of ophthalmopathy progression gave the model roughly 71% sensitivity and about 72% specificity.

Beta-chain TCR CDR3 regions were amplified from RNA transcripts. HTBI-primed first-round RT-PCR preceded second-round multiplex PCR. Using its own MiXCR run on the multiplex PCR reads, TCRdb lists one record per CDR3 protein. This repertoire shows almost 750,000 distinct CDR3 sequences, roughly two fifths found once; its top ten account for approximately 43%. Germline-derived CDR1 and CDR2 are KGHDR and SFDVKD. The CDR3 sequence runs 17 residues, both termini included. V and J are TRBV24-1 and TRBJ2-2; the table calls TRBD1, which could not be checked here. The specimen sequenced was peripheral blood. The TCR originated in an adult man with Graves' ophthalmopathy. The CDR3 loop is CATSDLPGNFRHRGAVV.